This T cell receptor (beta chain) was identified during a study of cytomegalovirus exposure and HLA in healthy donors. Study-wide results and caveats: Cytomegalovirus-associated status was assigned to 150 to 200 TCR beta chains.

Germline V gene sequence: CDR1 LNHDA, CDR2 SQIVND (reference sequence). This CDR3 region has 11 residues. V was cut by 4 bases and J by 4 bases, with 2 bases left in between. With 60 Vbeta and 13 Jbeta primers, the PCR was carried out. Repertoires were generated with immunoSEQ multiplex PCR, while TCRdb's copy carries only in-frame clones and drops some. The table has approximately 79,000 clones, under 85% seen once. In the case of this clone: Its antigen remains unidentified.

The J gene is TRBJ2-1, the V gene TRBV19; no firm D call. The sequence derives from a woman aged 40 to 55 in good health and CMV-seropositive. Sample: PBMCs. The CDR3 sequence is CASSTYNEQFF. CDR3 nucleotide sequence: TGTGCCAGTAGTACATACAATGAGCAGTTCTTC.